These 17 T cell receptor beta chains came from one sample sequenced in a study of cytomegalovirus exposure and HLA in healthy donors. PCR primers comprised 60 Vbeta and 13 Jbeta primers. Repertoires were generated with immunoSEQ multiplex PCR, while TCRdb's copy carries only in-frame clones and drops some. The data contain approximately 92,000 clones, under 80% of them seen just once; the ten biggest clones take up under 8%. The sequenced sample was PBMCs. The receptors here all came from a man aged 50 to 59 in good health and CMV-seropositive.

The table lists this clone with a count of one. The chain carries TRBV5-6 and TRBJ2-7; a possible D gene is TRBD1 (6 bases). This CDR3 contains 15 residues. Germline lookup yields CDR1 SGHDT and CDR2 YYEEEE. With 0 bases removed from V and 6 bases from J, the gap between germline ends came to 16 bases. CDR3 in DNA: TGTGCCAGCAGCTTGGAGGGGGTACCTCATCCCGAGCAGTACTTC. Its translation is CASSLEGVPHPEQYF.

The chain combines TRBV11-2 with TRBJ2-1; the match to TRBD1 covers 9 bases. Germline V gene data show CDR1 as SGHAT and CDR2 as FQNNGV. V lost 6 bases to trimming and J lost 5 bases; unmatched junction nucleotides: 11. CDR3 length: 16 amino acids. Here the CDR3 DNA reads TGTGCCAGCAGTTCCACCGGGACAGGGAGGAACAATGAGCAGTTCTTC. It encodes CASSSTGTGRNNEQFF.

This clone is categorized as medium-sized. The chain combines TRBV5-6 with TRBJ1-2; D call uncertain. The germline V gene encodes CDR1 SGHDT and CDR2 YYEEEE. Trimming removed 2 bases from V and 8 bases from J, with 13 bases in between. This CDR3 has 13 amino acids. CDR3 amino acids: CASSFTIGEGYTF. Here the CDR3 DNA reads TGTGCCAGCAGCTTTACGATCGGGGAGGGCTACACCTTC.

The rearrangement links TRBV28 to TRBJ1-3; unclear D gene. The V gene's germline CDR1 is MDHEN and CDR2 SYDVKM. Trimming removed 6 bases at V and 0 bases at J, with 9 bases between. The CDR3 has 14 amino acids. In DNA form, the CDR3 reads TGTGCCAGCAGAACGACATCCTCTGGAAACACCATATATTTT. Translated: CASRTTSSGNTIYF.

The gene calls are TRBV30 and TRBJ1-4; 8 nucleotides match TRBD1. J gave up 0 bases and V 7 bases, and 1 base lay outside the gene matches. This CDR3 has 13 amino acids. The germline V gene has CDR1 GTSNPN and CDR2 SVGIG (reference sequence). CDR3 sequence: CASTGATNEKLFF. The CDR3 DNA is TGTGCCTCGACAGGGGCAACTAATGAAAAACTGTTTTTT.

CDR3 in amino acids: CASSLGLLGQKYSNQPQHF. The CDR3 nucleotides read TGTGCCAGCAGCTTGGGATTGCTAGGACAGAAATATAGCAATCAGCCCCAGCATTTT. The chain joins TRBV5-6 to TRBJ1-5; D possibly corresponds to TRBD1 (6 bases). Trimming removed 0 bases from V and 0 bases from J, with 19 bases in between. This CDR3 is 19 amino acids long. CDR1 is SGHDT, CDR2 YYEEEE, per germline.

The chain joins TRBV6-5 to TRBJ1-4, with TRBD1 identical over 10 bases. The germline CDR1 and CDR2 sequences are MNHEY and SVGAGI. CDR3 size: 15 residues. Trimming removed 4 bases from V and 5 bases from J; junction bases left unmatched: 4. Here the CDR3 DNA reads TGTGCCAGCAGTTCGTGGACAGGGGGGAATGAAAAACTGTTTTTT. This codes for CASSSWTGGNEKLFF.

The chain is built from TRBV9 and TRBJ2-2; 8 bases are shared with TRBD1. CDR1 and CDR2 (germline): SGDLS, YYNGEE. Trimming removed 0 bases from V and 7 bases from J; junction bases left unmatched: 5. The CDR3 consists of 15 residues. CDR3: CASSVGTGLIGELFF. CDR3 DNA: TGTGCCAGCAGCGTAGGGACAGGGTTGATCGGGGAGCTGTTTTTT. The whole variable domain, remainder taken from reference TRBV9 and TRBJ2-2, is DSGVTQTPKHLITATGQRVTLRCSPRSGDLSVYWYQQSLDQGLQFLIQYYNGEERAKGNILERFSAQQFPDLHSELNLSSLELGDSALYFCASSVGTGLIGELFFGEGSRLTVL.

This sequence joins TRBV5-6 and TRBJ2-1; 8 nucleotides match TRBD2. With 0 bases clipped from V and 8 bases from J, the junction kept 7 bases outside the gene matches. Germline CDR1 SGHDT, CDR2 YYEEEE. The CDR3 consists of 15 residues. CDR3 in amino acids: CASSLARGGRYEQFF. The CDR3, as DNA: TGTGCCAGCAGCTTGGCCCGGGGGGGGCGCTATGAGCAGTTCTTC.

The chain recombines TRBV18 with TRBJ2-5; possible D gene TRBD2, 6 bases. Germline lookup yields CDR1 KGHSH and CDR2 LQKENI. The CDR3 has 13 amino acids. Trimming left V 6 bases short and J 5 bases short, with 13 bases between. CDR3 residues: CASSTGGAETQYF. Here the CDR3 DNA reads TGTGCCAGCTCGACCGGGGGTGCGGAGACCCAGTACTTC. Together with reference TRBV18 and TRBJ2-5, the CDR3 gives the full variable domain: NAGVMQNPRHLVRRRGQEARLRCSPMKGHSHVYWYRQLPEEGLKFMVYLQKENIIDESGMPKERFSAEFPKEGPSILRIQQVVRGDSAAYFCASSTGGAETQYFGPGTRLLVL.

The chain carries TRBV5-1 and TRBJ1-1; D remains unclear. Germline V gene sequence: CDR1 SGHRS, CDR2 YFSETQ. The CDR3 totals 13 residues. Trimming left V 0 bases short and J 4 bases short, with 7 bases between. The CDR3 region has the DNA TGCGCCAGCAGCTTGGTTCAGGCCACTGAAGCTTTCTTT. This sequence encodes CASSLVQATEAFF.

The chain joins TRBV7-9 to TRBJ1-3; perhaps TRBD1 as D (5 bases). CDR1 is SEHNR and CDR2 is FQNEAQ in the germline V gene (reference sequence). CDR3 length equals 16 residues. The V end lost 5 bases, the J end lost 0 bases, and 14 bases lay between the germline ends. Written as DNA, the CDR3 is TGTGCCAGCAGCGCGATCTCCCAGGGCTCTGGAAACACCATATATTTT. Translation gives CASSAISQGSGNTIYF.

This chain joins TRBV30 and TRBJ1-5, with a tentative D call TRBD1 (6 bases). Trimming left V 3 bases short and J 6 bases short, with 15 bases between. Germline V gives CDR1 GTSNPN, CDR2 SVGIG (reference sequence). This CDR3 has 14 residues. The CDR3 sequence is CAWSPGHLGQPQHF. The CDR3 DNA reads TGTGCCTGGAGCCCGGGACACTTGGGTCAGCCCCAGCATTTT.

The chain is built from TRBV28 and TRBJ2-7, with a possible D match to TRBD1 (6 bases). The germline gives CDR1 MDHEN, CDR2 SYDVKM. Deletions cut 3 bases from V and 7 bases from J, with 19 bases between. CDR3 length equals 15 residues. This CDR3 is CASSLQGTHVIEQYF. The DNA of the CDR3 is TGTGCCAGCAGTTTGCAGGGGACCCATGTTATTGAGCAGTACTTC.

As concerns this clone: Other DNA sequences in this specimen translate into the identical CDR3. The V and J genes are TRBV27 and TRBJ1-1, with D possibly matching TRBD1 (6 bases). Trimming removed 2 bases from V and 5 bases from J, with 21 bases in between. The CDR3 totals 17 residues. Looked up from germline, CDR1 is MNHEY and CDR2 is SMNVEV (reference sequence). CDR3 amino acids: CASSLRVGSGVGTEAFF. CDR3 nucleotides: TGTGCCAGCAGTTTAAGGGTAGGATCAGGGGTCGGGACTGAAGCTTTCTTT.

The chain has TRBV5-1 and TRBJ2-7; 7 bases agree with TRBD1. V lost 5 bases to trimming and J lost 0 bases; unmatched junction nucleotides: 11. Germline CDR1 SGHRS, CDR2 YFSETQ. This CDR3 has 16 residues. The CDR3 region is CASRGAGTASSYEQYF. The CDR3 region has the DNA TGCGCCAGCAGGGGCGCTGGGACAGCCAGCTCCTACGAGCAGTACTTC. Full variable domain (remainder filled in from reference TRBV5-1 and TRBJ2-7): KAGVTQTPRYLIKTRGQQVTLSCSPISGHRSVSWYQQTPGQGLQFLFEYFSETQRNKGNFPGRFSGRQFSNSRSEMNVSTLELGDSALYLCASRGAGTASSYEQYFGPGTRLTVT.

Concerning this clone: At one boundary the junction diverges from the germline segment, which might be a read error. The V gene is TRBV7-9, the J gene TRBJ2-7; 8 bases match TRBD1. The CDR3 is 15 amino acids. Germline V lookup: CDR1 SEHNR, CDR2 FQNEAQ (reference sequence). The CDR3 reads CSSSLKQGGTYEQYF. The CDR3 DNA sequence: TGTTCCAGCAGCTTAAAACAGGGGGGCACCTACGAGCAGTACTTC.